This TCR beta chain was obtained from a study of OX40 agonist ivuxolimab in advanced cancers. In the study overall: The patients got ivuxolimab, which is an agonistic anti-OX40 (CD134) antibody.

Whole-study results and caveats: By week 6 at 0.1 to 3.0 mg/kg, blood CD4+ and CD8+ T cells had expanded clonally.

The assay was immunoSEQ multiplex PCR, and TCRdb's table has in-frame clones only and misses some. Of around 56,000 clones in the sample, over 75% were seen once. This CDR3 has 14 amino acids. V was pared by 6 bases and J by 4 bases, with 13 bases between. From germline, CDR1 is LNHDA and CDR2 SQIVND (reference sequence). Remarks on this clone: What it binds is not known.

This clonotype was obtained from an adult with an advanced solid tumor such as melanoma, head and neck, liver or kidney cancer. Sample: CD4+ or CD8+ T cells sorted from blood, taken in a trial of the OX40 agonist ivuxolimab. This sequence joins TRBV19 and TRBJ1-5; D gene unclear. Here the CDR3 reads CASSVIELNQPQHF. The CDR3 DNA reads as TGTGCCAGTAGCGTAATTGAGTTAAATCAGCCCCAGCATTTT.